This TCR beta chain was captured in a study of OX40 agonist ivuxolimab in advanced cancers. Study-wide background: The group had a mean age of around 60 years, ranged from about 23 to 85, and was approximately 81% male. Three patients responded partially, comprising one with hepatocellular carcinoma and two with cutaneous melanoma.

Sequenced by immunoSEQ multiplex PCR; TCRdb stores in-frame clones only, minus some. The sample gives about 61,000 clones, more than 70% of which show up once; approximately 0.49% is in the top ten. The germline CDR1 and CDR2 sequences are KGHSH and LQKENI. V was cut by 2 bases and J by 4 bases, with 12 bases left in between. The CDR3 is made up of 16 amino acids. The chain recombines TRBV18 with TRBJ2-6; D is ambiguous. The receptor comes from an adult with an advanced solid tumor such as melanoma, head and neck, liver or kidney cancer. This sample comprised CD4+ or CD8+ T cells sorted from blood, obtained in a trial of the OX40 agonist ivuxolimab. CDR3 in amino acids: CASSPGMGSGANVLTF. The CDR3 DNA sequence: TGTGCCAGCTCACCAGGGATGGGGTCGGGGGCCAACGTCCTGACTTTC. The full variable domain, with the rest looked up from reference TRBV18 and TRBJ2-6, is NAGVMQNPRHLVRRRGQEARLRCSPMKGHSHVYWYRQLPEEGLKFMVYLQKENIIDESGMPKERFSAEFPKEGPSILRIQQVVRGDSAAYFCASSPGMGSGANVLTFGAGSRLTVL.